This is a list of T cell receptor beta chains from one sample in a study of blood T cells in healthy people across ages. TCRdb analysed the 5' RACE reads with MiXCR anew, one entry per CDR3 protein. The sample lists about 1,500,000 distinct CDR3 sequences, 42% occurring once. Sequencing used blood. The receptors were gathered from a woman aged 18-29 years in good health. Both conserved end residues are part of each CDR3. D genes are given only for firm matches. Only some rows state a clone size, as once, few, many or a class for expanded clones.

v_gene	abundance	d_gene	j_gene	CDR3nt	CDR3aa
TRBV28	-	-	TRBJ2-7	TGTGCCAGCTTTCCGGGGCGGACCTACGAGCAGTACTTC	CASFPGRTYEQYF
TRBV3-1	-	-	TRBJ2-3	TGTGCCAGCAGCCTCCGGGGTCGGACTAGCACAGATACGCAGTATTTT	CASSLRGRTSTDTQYF
TRBV7-9	-	-	TRBJ1-4	TGTGCCAGCAGCTGGGCGGGGGGAAGTAATGAAAAACTGTTTTTT	CASSWAGGSNEKLFF
TRBV6-2/TRBV6-3	few	-	TRBJ1-1	TGTGCCAGCAGTTACGAGGGGTCCACGAACACTGAAGCTTTCTTT	CASSYEGSTNTEAFF
TRBV15	few	-	TRBJ1-2	TGTGCCACCAGCAGAGATTGGAAGGCAGCCTACTATGGCTACACCTTC	CATSRDWKAAYYGYTF
TRBV12-3/TRBV12-4	-	TRBD2	TRBJ2-3	TGTACCAGCAAAACTAGCGGACAGAGCACAGATACGCAGTATTTT	CTSKTSGQSTDTQYF
TRBV7-6	-	-	TRBJ1-5	TGTGCCAGCAGCTTAATGGGGGGAAATAGCAATCAGCCCCAGCATTTT	CASSLMGGNSNQPQHF
TRBV7-9	few	TRBD2	TRBJ2-1	TGTGCCAGCAGCTTACAACCGACTAGCGGGGGGGCCGACCAGTTCTTC	CASSLQPTSGGADQFF
TRBV7-9	-	-	TRBJ1-2	TGTGCCAGCAGCTTAGAGTCGGTCAGGGGAAGGCTTGGCTACACCTTC	CASSLESVRGRLGYTF
TRBV6-1	-	TRBD2	TRBJ2-4	TGTGCCAGCAGAAGGACGGGAGGGTGGGAAAACATTCAGTACTTC	CASRRTGGWENIQYF
TRBV6-1	-	TRBD2	TRBJ2-7	TGTGCCAGCACCAGGACTAGCGGGAATTTATACGAGCAGTACTTC	CASTRTSGNLYEQYF
TRBV27	-	-	TRBJ2-7	TGTGCCAGCAGTTTAGGTTCAGGGAGCGAGCAGTACTTC	CASSLGSGSEQYF
TRBV7-6	-	TRBD2	TRBJ2-3	TGTGCCGCCCAAGCGGGGGGTAGCACAGATACGCAGTATTTT	CAAQAGGSTDTQYF
TRBV5-1	-	TRBD1	TRBJ2-7	TGCGCCAGCAGCTTTATCGGCCCCACACAGGGGATGTTCTCCTACGAGCAGTACTTC	CASSFIGPTQGMFSYEQYF
TRBV3-1	-	-	TRBJ2-2	TGTGCCAGCAGCCAAGACGCTGGGAACACCGGGGAGCTGTTTTTT	CASSQDAGNTGELFF
TRBV4-1	-	-	TRBJ1-1	TGCGCCAGCAGCCAAGATCTTATAAGGGATTTGAACACTGAAGCTTTCTTT	CASSQDLIRDLNTEAFF
TRBV20-1	-	-	TRBJ2-1	TGCAGTGCTAGAGATAAACTCTCTCTGGGTGAGCAGTTCTTC	CSARDKLSLGEQFF
TRBV20-1	few	-	TRBJ2-5	TGCAGTGCCCCGCGACAGGTCGGAGAGACCCAGTACTTC	CSAPRQVGETQYF
TRBV6-1	many	-	TRBJ2-1	TGTGCCAGCAGTGAATCCCTTCTAGCGTACCTTACGAATGAGCAGTTCTTC	CASSESLLAYLTNEQFF
TRBV5-1	-	-	TRBJ2-3	TGCGCCAGCAGCGGCGCCGGGACTTTCTCCCCAAACTACCCAACAGATAAGCAGTATTTT	CASSGAGTFSPNYPTDKQYF
TRBV29-1	few	-	TRBJ2-1	TGCAGCGCCCGCCCCGGTAGCGGTGAGCAGTTCTTC	CSARPGSGEQFF
TRBV27	few	TRBD2	TRBJ2-3	TGTGCCAGCAGACTAGCGGCTAGCACAGATACGCAGTATTTT	CASRLAASTDTQYF
TRBV6-6	-	-	TRBJ2-1	TGTGCCAGCAGTTACCCAGGGGAAGGGACTGAGCAGTTCTTC	CASSYPGEGTEQFF
TRBV4-1	-	-	TRBJ1-1	TGCGCCAGCAGCCAATCCCGGACAGACATGAACACTGAAGCTTTCTTT	CASSQSRTDMNTEAFF
TRBV6-1	-	TRBD1	TRBJ1-2	TGTGCCAGCAGTGAACAGGGGGCGATTTTTGCGGGTGGCTACACCTTC	CASSEQGAIFAGGYTF
TRBV21-1	few	-	TRBJ2-7	TGTGCCAGCAGGGCTTCTCGACCCTACGAGCAGTACTTC	CASRASRPYEQYF
TRBV2	once	-	TRBJ2-3	TGTGCCAGACAGGGTTTTGCAGATACGCAGTATTTT	CARQGFADTQYF
TRBV28	-	TRBD2	TRBJ2-1	TGTGCCAGCAGTTGGGGACTAGCGGGGATCAATGAGCAGTTCTTC	CASSWGLAGINEQFF
TRBV11-3	-	-	TRBJ2-3	TGTGCCAGCAGCATTGACCCCAGCACAGATACGCAGTATTTT	CASSIDPSTDTQYF
TRBV12-3/TRBV12-4	-	-	TRBJ2-5	TGTGCCAGCAGTTCGGCCGGCGTGGACCAAGAGACCCAGTACTTC	CASSSAGVDQETQYF
TRBV7-9	few	-	TRBJ2-7	TGTGCCAGCAGCTTAGCGGGGTCCCCAACCTACGAGCAGTACTTC	CASSLAGSPTYEQYF
TRBV6-2/TRBV6-3	-	-	TRBJ2-1	TGTGCCAGCAGTTCCCGCGCCGGGGGAAGCTACAATGAGCAGTTCTTC	CASSSRAGGSYNEQFF
TRBV20-1	few	-	TRBJ2-5	TGCAGTGCTAGAGATCCGGTAGAGGAGACCCAGTACTTC	CSARDPVEETQYF
TRBV28	-	-	TRBJ2-5	TGTGCCAGCAGTTTCGGTGAGGGAGGCAAAGAGACCCAGTACTTC	CASSFGEGGKETQYF
TRBV12-3/TRBV12-4	few	TRBD1	TRBJ1-5	TGTGCCAGCAGAGGACAGGGGAGAAATAGCAATCAGCCCCAGCATTTT	CASRGQGRNSNQPQHF
TRBV4-2	few	TRBD1	TRBJ2-7	TGTGCCAGCAGCCAAGATCCAACGGGGACAGGACGCTACGAGCAGTACTTC	CASSQDPTGTGRYEQYF
TRBV20-1	-	TRBD1	TRBJ2-2	TGCAGTGCGTTGACAGGGGGCGCGACCGGGGAGCTGTTTTTT	CSALTGGATGELFF
TRBV10-3	-	-	TRBJ1-5	TGTGCCATGACGTCAGGACAAGGTCAGCCCCAGCATTTT	CAMTSGQGQPQHF
TRBV7-9	-	-	TRBJ1-2	TGTGCCAGCAGCTCGCGTCAGGCCGGGGGAGATGGCTACACCTTC	CASSSRQAGGDGYTF
TRBV20-1	-	-	TRBJ2-7	TGCAGTGCTAGAGCCCCGGGACGGCAAAGCTCCTACGAGCAGTACTTC	CSARAPGRQSSYEQYF
TRBV28	-	-	TRBJ2-5	TGTGCCAGCAGTTTGGACTTGGACGAGACCCAGTACTTC	CASSLDLDETQYF
TRBV27	few	TRBD1	TRBJ1-6	TGTGCCAGCAGTTTTGACAGGGGTAATTCACCCCTCCACTTT	CASSFDRGNSPLHF
TRBV27	-	-	TRBJ2-7	TGTGCCAGCAGTTTGAGGAGCCATTTCTCCTACGAGCAGTACTTC	CASSLRSHFSYEQYF
TRBV27	many	TRBD1	TRBJ2-7	TGTGCCAGCAGCTTGGGACAGGGGAACGAGCAGTACTTC	CASSLGQGNEQYF
TRBV5-1	-	TRBD2	TRBJ2-4	TGCGCCAGCAGCTCTAGGACTAGCGGGGGGAGTAACATTCAGTACTTC	CASSSRTSGGSNIQYF